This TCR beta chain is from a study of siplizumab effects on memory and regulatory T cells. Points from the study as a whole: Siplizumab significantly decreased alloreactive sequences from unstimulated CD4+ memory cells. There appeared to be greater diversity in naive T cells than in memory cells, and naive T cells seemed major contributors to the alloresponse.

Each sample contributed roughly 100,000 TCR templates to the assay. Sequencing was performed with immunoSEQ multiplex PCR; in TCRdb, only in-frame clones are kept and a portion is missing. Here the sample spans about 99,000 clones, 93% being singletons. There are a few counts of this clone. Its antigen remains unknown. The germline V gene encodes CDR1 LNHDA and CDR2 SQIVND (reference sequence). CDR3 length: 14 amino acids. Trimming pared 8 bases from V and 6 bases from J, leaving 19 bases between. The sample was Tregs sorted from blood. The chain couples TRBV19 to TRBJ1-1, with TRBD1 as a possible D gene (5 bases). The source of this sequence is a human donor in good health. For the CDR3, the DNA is TGTGCCAGTGGTACGCCCGTCTGGGGGTCTGAAGCTTTCTTT. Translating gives CASGTPVWGSEAFF.